These T cell receptor beta chains were read from a single sample in a study of T cells after somatic rescue of genetic block. Profiling relied on immunoSEQ multiplex PCR, and the TCRdb table lists in-frame clones only, not all of them. The repertoire holds 11,000 to 15,000 clones, with 60% to 80% as singletons. Specimen: peripheral blood mononuclear cells (PBMCs). Receptors originate from a boy aged 5-17 years. The CDR3 runs from the conserved cysteine through the conserved F or W. A D gene is named only where the DNA matches it firmly. Only some rows state a clone size, as once, few, many or a class for expanded clones.

d_call: TRBD1
v_call: TRBV5-1
j_call: TRBJ2-3
clone_size: .
cdr3_nt: TGCGCCAGCAGCTTCGGGACAGGACTACTAGATGCGCAGTATTTT
cdr3_aa: CASSFGTGLLDAQYF

d_call: TRBD1
v_call: TRBV6-6
j_call: TRBJ1-2
clone_size: .
cdr3_nt: TGTGCCAGCATTCACAGGGGCCTCTATGGCTACACCTTC
cdr3_aa: CASIHRGLYGYTF

d_call: .
v_call: TRBV7-6
j_call: TRBJ2-5
clone_size: once
cdr3_nt: TGTGCCAGCAGCAAGATTCTGACGGAGACCCAGTACTTC
cdr3_aa: CASSKILTETQYF

d_call: .
v_call: TRBV7-9
j_call: TRBJ1-1
clone_size: large
cdr3_nt: TGTGCCAGCATAACAGAGGGGAACACTGAAGCTTTCTTT
cdr3_aa: CASITEGNTEAFF

d_call: TRBD1
v_call: TRBV9
j_call: TRBJ1-1
clone_size: .
cdr3_nt: TGTGCCAGCAGCGACCCCCCACAGGGGTCTGAAGCTTTCTTT
cdr3_aa: CASSDPPQGSEAFF

d_call: TRBD1
v_call: TRBV11-1
j_call: TRBJ1-2
clone_size: .
cdr3_nt: TGTGCCAGCAGCTTAGGACAGGGGGCTAACTATGGCTACACCTTC
cdr3_aa: CASSLGQGANYGYTF

d_call: .
v_call: TRBV5-4
j_call: TRBJ2-6
clone_size: .
cdr3_nt: TGTGCCAGCAAATTGGGAGGGGCCAACGTCCTGACTTTC
cdr3_aa: CASKLGGANVLTF

d_call: .
v_call: TRBV6-5
j_call: TRBJ1-2
clone_size: few
cdr3_nt: TGTGCCAGCAGTCCTTTGGACGGAGCCCCCTATGGCTACACCTTC
cdr3_aa: CASSPLDGAPYGYTF

d_call: .
v_call: TRBV5-5
j_call: TRBJ2-2
clone_size: .
cdr3_nt: TGTGCCAGCAGCCCGACAGGTCTGAACACCGGGGAGCTGTTTTTT
cdr3_aa: CASSPTGLNTGELFF

d_call: TRBD2
v_call: TRBV18
j_call: TRBJ2-5
clone_size: .
cdr3_nt: TGTGCCAGCTCACCTAACGGGACTAGCATACCCAACCAGACCCAGTACTTC
cdr3_aa: CASSPNGTSIPNQTQYF

d_call: TRBD1
v_call: TRBV27
j_call: TRBJ2-2
clone_size: .
cdr3_nt: TGTGCCAGCAGCTTCACAGGGGCCACCGGGGAGCTGTTTTTT
cdr3_aa: CASSFTGATGELFF

d_call: .
v_call: TRBV6-1
j_call: TRBJ1-4
clone_size: .
cdr3_nt: TGTGCCAGCAGTGTACAGGCCCATGAAAAACTGTTTTTT
cdr3_aa: CASSVQAHEKLFF

d_call: .
v_call: TRBV10-3
j_call: TRBJ1-5
clone_size: .
cdr3_nt: TGTGCCATCAGTGACCTCCCCATGGGGAATAATCAGCCCCAGCATTTT
cdr3_aa: CAISDLPMGNNQPQHF

d_call: TRBD1
v_call: TRBV2
j_call: TRBJ2-7
clone_size: .
cdr3_nt: TGTGCCAGCAGTGGACAGGGGGAGGCATACGAGCAGTACTTC
cdr3_aa: CASSGQGEAYEQYF

d_call: .
v_call: TRBV28
j_call: TRBJ1-5
clone_size: once
cdr3_nt: TGTGCCAGCAGTCCCCATTATCAGCCCCAGCATTTT
cdr3_aa: CASSPHYQPQHF

d_call: .
v_call: TRBV7-8
j_call: TRBJ2-7
clone_size: .
cdr3_nt: TGTGCCAGCAGTGAAACCCGGCAGGGGCCTATTTCCTACGAGCAGTACTTC
cdr3_aa: CASSETRQGPISYEQYF

d_call: .
v_call: TRBV2
j_call: TRBJ2-7
clone_size: .
cdr3_nt: TGTGCCAGCAGCGCGGACCCCGACTTCTGTCCCTACGAGCAGTACTTC
cdr3_aa: CASSADPDFCPYEQYF

d_call: TRBD2
v_call: TRBV4-2
j_call: TRBJ2-3
clone_size: .
cdr3_nt: TGTGCCAGCAGCCTCGGGGGGAGGGCCCCATCGGATACGCAGTATTTT
cdr3_aa: CASSLGGRAPSDTQYF

d_call: .
v_call: TRBV18
j_call: TRBJ2-3
clone_size: .
cdr3_nt: TGTGCCAGCTCACCAGCCCGACTTTCAGATACGCAGTATTTT
cdr3_aa: CASSPARLSDTQYF

d_call: .
v_call: TRBV18
j_call: TRBJ1-6
clone_size: few
cdr3_nt: TGTGCCAGCTCACAAAGGGGTTCACCCCTCCACTTT
cdr3_aa: CASSQRGSPLHF

d_call: TRBD1
v_call: TRBV7-9
j_call: TRBJ1-6
clone_size: .
cdr3_nt: TGTGCCAGCAGCTCACGACAGGGCTCGAATTCACCCCTCCACTTT
cdr3_aa: CASSSRQGSNSPLHF

d_call: .
v_call: TRBV18
j_call: TRBJ2-3
clone_size: .
cdr3_nt: TGTGCCAGCTCACCACAGGATACGCAGTATTTT
cdr3_aa: CASSPQDTQYF

d_call: TRBD2
v_call: TRBV15
j_call: TRBJ2-1
clone_size: medium-sized
cdr3_nt: TGTGCCACCAGCAGGGGTAGCGGGGGGGCGAATGAGCAGTTCTTC
cdr3_aa: CATSRGSGGANEQFF

d_call: TRBD1
v_call: TRBV28
j_call: TRBJ1-3
clone_size: few
cdr3_nt: TGTGCCAGCAGTTTCGCATCAGGGGGCGGCGGAAACACCATATATTTT
cdr3_aa: CASSFASGGGGNTIYF

d_call: .
v_call: TRBV6-5
j_call: TRBJ1-2
clone_size: once
cdr3_nt: TGTGCCAGCAGTTACTTAATCGGGCAGCCTACAGGCTACACCTTC
cdr3_aa: CASSYLIGQPTGYTF

d_call: .
v_call: TRBV6-5
j_call: TRBJ1-6
clone_size: .
cdr3_nt: TGTGCCAGCAGTCGATTGGTTAATTCACCCCTCCACTTT
cdr3_aa: CASSRLVNSPLHF